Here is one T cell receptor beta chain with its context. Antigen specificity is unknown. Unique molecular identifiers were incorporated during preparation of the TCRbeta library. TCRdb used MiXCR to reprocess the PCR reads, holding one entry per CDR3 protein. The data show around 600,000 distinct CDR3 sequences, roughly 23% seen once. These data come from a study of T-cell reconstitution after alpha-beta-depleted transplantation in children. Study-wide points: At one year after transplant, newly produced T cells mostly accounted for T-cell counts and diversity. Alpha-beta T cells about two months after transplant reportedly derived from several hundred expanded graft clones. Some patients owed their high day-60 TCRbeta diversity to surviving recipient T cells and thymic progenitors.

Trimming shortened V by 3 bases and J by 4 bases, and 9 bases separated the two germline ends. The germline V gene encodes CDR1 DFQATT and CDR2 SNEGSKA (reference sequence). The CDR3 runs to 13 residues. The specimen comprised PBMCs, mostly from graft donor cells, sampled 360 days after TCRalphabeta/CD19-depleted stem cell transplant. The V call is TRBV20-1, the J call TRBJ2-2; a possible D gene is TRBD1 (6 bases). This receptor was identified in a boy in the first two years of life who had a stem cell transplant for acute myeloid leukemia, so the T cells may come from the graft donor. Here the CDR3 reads CSASPTGTGELFF. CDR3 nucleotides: TGCAGTGCTAGCCCGACAGGCACCGGGGAGCTGTTTTTT.